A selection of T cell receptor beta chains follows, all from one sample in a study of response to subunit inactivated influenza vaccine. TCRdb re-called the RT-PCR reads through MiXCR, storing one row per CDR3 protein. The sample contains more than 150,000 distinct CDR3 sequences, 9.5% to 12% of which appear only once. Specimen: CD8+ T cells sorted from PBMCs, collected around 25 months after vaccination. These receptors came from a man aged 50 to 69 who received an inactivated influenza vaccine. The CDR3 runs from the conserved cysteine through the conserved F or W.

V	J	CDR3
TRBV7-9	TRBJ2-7	CASSAESYEQYF
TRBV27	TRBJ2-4	CASSFGGGEKNIQYF
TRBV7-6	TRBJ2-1	CASSPTPSYNEQFF
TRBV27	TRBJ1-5	CASSSRVDQPQHF
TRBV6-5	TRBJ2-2	CASSWGGLHPGELFF
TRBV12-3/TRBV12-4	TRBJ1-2	CASSLRGQVGDGYTF
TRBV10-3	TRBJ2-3	CAISEQPASTDTQYF
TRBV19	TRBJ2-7	CASSVDSGGSYEQYF
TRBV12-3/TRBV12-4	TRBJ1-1	CASKQGGTEAFF
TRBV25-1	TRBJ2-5	CASSEWGRGIQETQYF
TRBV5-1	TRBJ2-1	CASGRPRGQGEQFF
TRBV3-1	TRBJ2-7	CASSQGISSYEQYF
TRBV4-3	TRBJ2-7	CASSQDSGLAGVQQYF
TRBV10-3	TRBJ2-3	CAIRGGMVTDTQYF
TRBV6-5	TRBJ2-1	CASSYIAGVKGEQFF
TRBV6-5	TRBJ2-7	CASSYSGSGPSYEQYF
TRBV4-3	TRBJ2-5	CASSQLSGQETQYF
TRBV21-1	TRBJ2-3	CASSPGGDRTDTQYF
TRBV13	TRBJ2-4	CASSLPSLRGIQYF
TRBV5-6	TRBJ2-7	CASSPDKNSGRHYEQYF
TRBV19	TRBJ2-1	CASSYVSYNEQFF
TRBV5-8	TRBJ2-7	CASTLRGSYEQYF
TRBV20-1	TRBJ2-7	CSALSVESGEQYF
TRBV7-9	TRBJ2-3	CASSSWAESDTQYF
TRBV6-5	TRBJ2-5	CASSYREEIVQETQYF
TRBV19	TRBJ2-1	CASSTRDANEQFF
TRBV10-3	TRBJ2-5	CAISENGGGTQYF
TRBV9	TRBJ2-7	CASSAASDTYEQYF
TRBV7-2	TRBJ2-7	CASSLAAGDYEQYF
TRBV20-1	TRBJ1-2	CSARAVSNYGYTF
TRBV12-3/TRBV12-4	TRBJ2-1	CASSLRFEQFF
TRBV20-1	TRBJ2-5	CSARIQETQYF
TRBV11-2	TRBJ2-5	CASSLETGPQETQYF
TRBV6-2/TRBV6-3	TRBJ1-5	CASSSGANLNQPQHF
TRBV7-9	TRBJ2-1	CASSPTISSYNEQFF
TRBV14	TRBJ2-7	CASSQDYTNSYEQYF
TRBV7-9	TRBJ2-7	CASQVGSSYEQYF
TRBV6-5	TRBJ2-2	CASSYTPATGELFF
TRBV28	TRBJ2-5	CASSLVGEQETQYF
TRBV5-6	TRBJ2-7	CASSLGQAYYAYEQYF
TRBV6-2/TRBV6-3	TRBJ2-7	CASSLRLQVIPEQYF
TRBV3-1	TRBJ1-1	CASSPPGEGENTEAFF
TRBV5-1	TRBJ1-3	CASSPDTYSGNTIYF
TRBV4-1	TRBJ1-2	CASSQTGTAAAELYGYTF
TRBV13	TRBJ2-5	CASSLAFRETQYF
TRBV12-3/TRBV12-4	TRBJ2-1	CASRRTPEQFF
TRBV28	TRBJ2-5	CASSFEQGARETQYF
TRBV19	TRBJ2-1	CASSTLAGAYNEQFF
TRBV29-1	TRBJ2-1	CSVSRDSPVDEQFF
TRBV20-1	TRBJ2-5	CRGAGAEETQYF
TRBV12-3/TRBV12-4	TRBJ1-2	CASSPGTDGYTF